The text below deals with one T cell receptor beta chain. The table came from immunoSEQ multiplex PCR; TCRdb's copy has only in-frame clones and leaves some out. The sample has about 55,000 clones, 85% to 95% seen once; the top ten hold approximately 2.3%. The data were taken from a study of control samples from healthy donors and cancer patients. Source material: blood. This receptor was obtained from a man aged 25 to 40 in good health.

DNA for the CDR3: TGTGCCAGCAGCCCCATTGGGGGGTCAGATACGCAGTATTTT. Protein product: CASSPIGGSDTQYF. The V call is TRBV7-9, the J call TRBJ2-3, with a weak D call TRBD2 (6 bases). Trimming shortened V by 5 bases and J by 4 bases, and 13 bases separated the two germline ends. The CDR3 has 14 amino acids. CDR1 and CDR2 (germline): SEHNR, FQNEAQ (reference sequence).